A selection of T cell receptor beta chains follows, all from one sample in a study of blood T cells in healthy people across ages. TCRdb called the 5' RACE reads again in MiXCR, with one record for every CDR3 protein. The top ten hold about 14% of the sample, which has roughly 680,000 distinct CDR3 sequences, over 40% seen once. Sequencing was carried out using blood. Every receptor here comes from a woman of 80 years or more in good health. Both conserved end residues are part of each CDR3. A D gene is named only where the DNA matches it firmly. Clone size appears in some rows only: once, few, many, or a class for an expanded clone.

CDR3 DNA: TGTGCCAGCAAGTTAGGGGAGACCTACGAGCAGTACTTC
CDR3 protein: CASKLGETYEQYF
J gene: TRBJ2-7
D gene: NA
clone size: NA
V gene: TRBV2

CDR3 DNA: TGTGCCAGCAGTTCGACCTACAGTCAACCTGAAGCTTTCTTT
CDR3 protein: CASSSTYSQPEAFF
J gene: TRBJ1-1
D gene: NA
clone size: NA
V gene: TRBV6-5

CDR3 DNA: TGTGCCAGCAGCCTCCGGGGGGGGAGTAACTATGGCTACACCTTC
CDR3 protein: CASSLRGGSNYGYTF
J gene: TRBJ1-2
D gene: NA
clone size: NA
V gene: TRBV6-5

CDR3 DNA: TGCAGCGGAAGTAGGGGATTAGCCGGGGAGCTGTTTTTT
CDR3 protein: CSGSRGLAGELFF
J gene: TRBJ2-2
D gene: NA
clone size: few
V gene: TRBV29-1

CDR3 DNA: TGCAGCGTTGGGCGGATCCAAGAGACTCAGTACTTC
CDR3 protein: CSVGRIQETQYF
J gene: TRBJ2-5
D gene: NA
clone size: NA
V gene: TRBV29-1

CDR3 DNA: TGTACCAGCACCTCAAGGGCCGTAGGCAGGGGCACAGATACGCAGTATTTT
CDR3 protein: CTSTSRAVGRGTDTQYF
J gene: TRBJ2-3
D gene: NA
clone size: NA
V gene: TRBV6-1

CDR3 DNA: TGTGCCAGCAGCTTAGGTAATCTGCAGGGGGGAAGAAGCGGCTACACCTTC
CDR3 protein: CASSLGNLQGGRSGYTF
J gene: TRBJ1-2
D gene: TRBD1
clone size: NA
V gene: TRBV13

CDR3 DNA: TGCAGTGCTTCGACTAGCGGGAGAGTTGAGACCCAGTACTTC
CDR3 protein: CSASTSGRVETQYF
J gene: TRBJ2-5
D gene: TRBD2
clone size: NA
V gene: TRBV20-1

CDR3 DNA: TGCGCCAGCAGCCCGGGACTCCTTAACCCCTACGAGCAGTACTTC
CDR3 protein: CASSPGLLNPYEQYF
J gene: TRBJ2-7
D gene: NA
clone size: few
V gene: TRBV5-1

CDR3 DNA: TGTGCCAGCAGCCAAGATTTGAATTCACCCCTCCACTTT
CDR3 protein: CASSQDLNSPLHF
J gene: TRBJ1-6
D gene: NA
clone size: few
V gene: TRBV3-1

CDR3 DNA: TGCGCCAGCAGCCAAGGGGACAGGGGAAGTTCACCCCTCCACTTT
CDR3 protein: CASSQGDRGSSPLHF
J gene: TRBJ1-6
D gene: TRBD1
clone size: few
V gene: TRBV4-1

CDR3 DNA: TGTGCCAGCGTGGGACACCCCTCTGGAAACACCATATATTTT
CDR3 protein: CASVGHPSGNTIYF
J gene: TRBJ1-3
D gene: NA
clone size: NA
V gene: TRBV28

CDR3 DNA: TGCAGTGCTAGGGGCGGGGGAGAGACCCAGTACTTC
CDR3 protein: CSARGGGETQYF
J gene: TRBJ2-5
D gene: TRBD2
clone size: many
V gene: TRBV20-1

CDR3 DNA: TGCAGTGCTACTGGCTATGACTCGACAGATACGCAGTATTTT
CDR3 protein: CSATGYDSTDTQYF
J gene: TRBJ2-3
D gene: NA
clone size: NA
V gene: TRBV20-1

CDR3 DNA: TGCAGCATTGATCCCCGGGGGAGCACAGATACGCAGTATTTT
CDR3 protein: CSIDPRGSTDTQYF
J gene: TRBJ2-3
D gene: NA
clone size: NA
V gene: TRBV29-1

CDR3 DNA: TGTGCCAGCAGCTCGGTCCCCGCGGGGTCGGCTGAGCAGTTCTTC
CDR3 protein: CASSSVPAGSAEQFF
J gene: TRBJ2-1
D gene: NA
clone size: few
V gene: TRBV7-2

CDR3 DNA: TGTGCCAGCAGTGACCCGGGGCGGAATTACGAGCAGTACTTC
CDR3 protein: CASSDPGRNYEQYF
J gene: TRBJ2-7
D gene: NA
clone size: NA
V gene: TRBV2

CDR3 DNA: TGTGCCAGCAGCGATAGCGGGAGTTACAATGAGCAGTTCTTC
CDR3 protein: CASSDSGSYNEQFF
J gene: TRBJ2-1
D gene: TRBD2
clone size: medium-sized
V gene: TRBV7-8

CDR3 DNA: TGTGCCAGCAGTGAATATGCCAGGGAAGGCTACACCTTC
CDR3 protein: CASSEYAREGYTF
J gene: TRBJ1-2
D gene: NA
clone size: NA
V gene: TRBV25-1

CDR3 DNA: TGTGCCAGCAGTTTGACCCCTCTAGCGGGAGCCGGAAATGAGCAGTTCTTC
CDR3 protein: CASSLTPLAGAGNEQFF
J gene: TRBJ2-1
D gene: TRBD2
clone size: NA
V gene: TRBV12-3/TRBV12-4

CDR3 DNA: TGTGCCAGCAGTGGAGTTTGGGAGCAGTTCTTC
CDR3 protein: CASSGVWEQFF
J gene: TRBJ2-1
D gene: NA
clone size: many
V gene: TRBV6-1

CDR3 DNA: TGTGCCAGCAGCCAAGATCCAGGGCTTTCTTACGAGCAGTACTTC
CDR3 protein: CASSQDPGLSYEQYF
J gene: TRBJ2-7
D gene: NA
clone size: few
V gene: TRBV4-2

CDR3 DNA: TGCGCCAGCAGCCCGACTAGCGGGAGGACAAGAGGGCACAATGAGCAGTACTTC
CDR3 protein: CASSPTSGRTRGHNEQYF
J gene: TRBJ2-5
D gene: TRBD2
clone size: NA
V gene: TRBV5-1

CDR3 DNA: TGTGCCAGCAGTGACTCGGCACAGGGGCTCCATAATGAAAAACTGTTTTTT
CDR3 protein: CASSDSAQGLHNEKLFF
J gene: TRBJ1-4
D gene: TRBD1
clone size: NA
V gene: TRBV6-4

CDR3 DNA: TGTGCCAGCAGCTTACCGACAGGTCGCGGCCTAAATGAGCAGTTCTTC
CDR3 protein: CASSLPTGRGLNEQFF
J gene: TRBJ2-1
D gene: NA
clone size: many
V gene: TRBV5-5

CDR3 DNA: TGTGCCATCAGTGTGCAAGGGGGCCCCCAAGAGACCCAGTACTTC
CDR3 protein: CAISVQGGPQETQYF
J gene: TRBJ2-5
D gene: TRBD1
clone size: NA
V gene: TRBV10-3

CDR3 DNA: TGTGCCATCACTGAACTTAGGAACACTGAAGCTTTCTTT
CDR3 protein: CAITELRNTEAFF
J gene: TRBJ1-1
D gene: NA
clone size: NA
V gene: TRBV10-3

CDR3 DNA: TGTGCCGGCAACACCAACCCAGAAGACGACAGCCCGAACACCGGGGAGCTGTTTTTT
CDR3 protein: CAGNTNPEDDSPNTGELFF
J gene: TRBJ2-2
D gene: NA
clone size: NA
V gene: TRBV2

CDR3 DNA: TGTGCCAGCAGTTCGGGACTAGCCTTGGGTGATACGCAGTATTTT
CDR3 protein: CASSSGLALGDTQYF
J gene: TRBJ2-3
D gene: TRBD2
clone size: NA
V gene: TRBV28

CDR3 DNA: TGTGCCAGCAGTTCCGGACGGTCTGAAGCTTTCTTT
CDR3 protein: CASSSGRSEAFF
J gene: TRBJ1-1
D gene: NA
clone size: NA
V gene: TRBV25-1

CDR3 DNA: TGTGCCAGCAGTTACCAAAGCGGGATGTACTTC
CDR3 protein: CASSYQSGMYF
J gene: TRBJ2-7
D gene: TRBD2
clone size: once
V gene: TRBV6-2/TRBV6-3

CDR3 DNA: TGTGCCAGCAGCCATGACGGGCTAGCGGGCCGGGAGACCCAGTACTTC
CDR3 protein: CASSHDGLAGRETQYF
J gene: TRBJ2-5
D gene: TRBD2
clone size: few
V gene: TRBV7-8

CDR3 DNA: TGCGCCAGCAGCCTCGGGACGGACACTAACTATGGCTACACCTTC
CDR3 protein: CASSLGTDTNYGYTF
J gene: TRBJ1-2
D gene: NA
clone size: many
V gene: TRBV5-1

CDR3 DNA: TGTGCCAGCAGTGTGGGGGACATGAACACTGAAGCTTTCTTT
CDR3 protein: CASSVGDMNTEAFF
J gene: TRBJ1-1
D gene: NA
clone size: NA
V gene: TRBV12-3/TRBV12-4

CDR3 DNA: TGCAGTGCACCGACAGGGGCCTTCACCTCCTACGAGCAGTACTTC
CDR3 protein: CSAPTGAFTSYEQYF
J gene: TRBJ2-7
D gene: TRBD1
clone size: NA
V gene: TRBV20-1

CDR3 DNA: TGTGCCATCAGTGAGTCGTTGGTTGCCAATCAGCCCCAGCATTTT
CDR3 protein: CAISESLVANQPQHF
J gene: TRBJ1-5
D gene: NA
clone size: NA
V gene: TRBV10-3

CDR3 DNA: TGCAGTGCTAGAGCACCGGGACAGGGAGGCGAAAAACTGTTTTTT
CDR3 protein: CSARAPGQGGEKLFF
J gene: TRBJ1-4
D gene: TRBD1
clone size: few
V gene: TRBV20-1

CDR3 DNA: TGTGCCGCGTACGGTCTAGTAAAGACCCACTTGAACACTGAAGCTTTCTTT
CDR3 protein: CAAYGLVKTHLNTEAFF
J gene: TRBJ1-1
D gene: NA
clone size: NA
V gene: TRBV6-2/TRBV6-3

CDR3 DNA: TGCAGCGTTGAGGTCGGGACTAGCGGGACAGATACGCAGTATTTT
CDR3 protein: CSVEVGTSGTDTQYF
J gene: TRBJ2-3
D gene: TRBD2
clone size: NA
V gene: TRBV29-1

CDR3 DNA: TGTGCCAGCATCATAAGGCGGGTTACGAACACTGAAGCTTTCTTT
CDR3 protein: CASIIRRVTNTEAFF
J gene: TRBJ1-1
D gene: NA
clone size: few
V gene: TRBV12-3/TRBV12-4

CDR3 DNA: TGTGCCAGCAGCTTAATAGTGGGCGGGGGTTACAATGAGCAGTTCTTC
CDR3 protein: CASSLIVGGGYNEQFF
J gene: TRBJ2-1
D gene: TRBD2
clone size: NA
V gene: TRBV11-2

CDR3 DNA: TGTGCCACCCGAAAGAGCGGCCTCTACGAGCAGTACTTC
CDR3 protein: CATRKSGLYEQYF
J gene: TRBJ2-7
D gene: NA
clone size: few
V gene: TRBV28

CDR3 DNA: TGTGCCAGCAGCCAGAGTGACGAGCAGTACTTC
CDR3 protein: CASSQSDEQYF
J gene: TRBJ2-7
D gene: NA
clone size: few
V gene: TRBV3-1

CDR3 DNA: TGTGCCAGCACCCTAGGCCCGGGCAGGGTTGAAGCTTTCTTT
CDR3 protein: CASTLGPGRVEAFF
J gene: TRBJ1-1
D gene: NA
clone size: many
V gene: TRBV6-5

CDR3 DNA: TGTGCCAGCAGTTTGAGAGGATCGAACACCGGGGAGCTGTTTTTT
CDR3 protein: CASSLRGSNTGELFF
J gene: TRBJ2-2
D gene: NA
clone size: NA
V gene: TRBV12-3/TRBV12-4

CDR3 DNA: TGCGCCAGCGAAAAGGGGTCCCCTCCCTACGGGCAGTACTTC
CDR3 protein: CASEKGSPPYGQYF
J gene: TRBJ2-7
D gene: NA
clone size: NA
V gene: TRBV5-1

CDR3 DNA: TGTGCCTGGACCGTTCAAGTGGACACTGAAGCTTTCTTT
CDR3 protein: CAWTVQVDTEAFF
J gene: TRBJ1-1
D gene: NA
clone size: NA
V gene: TRBV30

CDR3 DNA: TGTGCCAGCAGGACTAGCGGGGGGACTAGCACAGATACGCAGTATTTT
CDR3 protein: CASRTSGGTSTDTQYF
J gene: TRBJ2-3
D gene: TRBD2
clone size: NA
V gene: TRBV12-3/TRBV12-4

CDR3 DNA: TGTGCCAGCTCCAACCTAGTTGTGAATTTCTATGACTACACCTTC
CDR3 protein: CASSNLVVNFYDYTF
J gene: TRBJ1-2
D gene: NA
clone size: few
V gene: TRBV12-3/TRBV12-4